Below are 31 T cell receptor beta chains sequenced from a single sample in a study of blood T cell repertoires in COVID-19. Only in-frame clones appear in the TCRdb table, and some are missing; sequencing was by immunoSEQ multiplex PCR. Of some 210,000 clones listed, 80% to 85% are singletons. Sequenced material: PBMCs or T cells enriched from blood (not recorded which). The receptors derive from a woman in her fifties or sixties with acute COVID-19.

This chain links TRBV2 with TRBJ1-2; D gene uncertain. The CDR3 has 13 amino acids. V was pared by 8 bases and J by 1 base, with 11 bases between. CDR1 and CDR2 from the germline V gene are SNHLY and FYNNEI. In DNA form, the CDR3 reads TGTGCCAGCCTGTATGAGTTTAACTATGGCTACACCTTC. This encodes CASLYEFNYGYTF.

The chain uses TRBV21-1 and TRBJ2-7; whether TRBD2, the table's D call, matches the DNA was not checked. TRBV21-1 is a recognized pseudogene. The CDR3 sequence is 20 residues long. This CDR3 reads CASSILGGGAFLGGSYEQYF. CDR3 nucleotides: TGTGCCAGCAGCATACTGGGCGGGGGGGCTTTCCTAGGCGGCTCCTACGAGCAGTACTTC.

The V gene is TRBV6-5, the J gene TRBJ1-6; TRBD1 aligns across 9 bases. This CDR3 is built from 15 residues. Germline CDR1 MNHEY, CDR2 SVGAGI. V dropped 6 bases and J dropped 7; count of bases not matched to a gene: 7. CDR3 protein: CASRTGQGSNSPLHF. The DNA for the CDR3 is TGTGCCAGCAGGACCGGACAGGGGTCAAATTCACCCCTCCACTTT.

The rearrangement links TRBV24-1 to TRBJ2-2, with D possibly being TRBD2 (5 bases). There are 13 residues in the CDR3. Germline CDR1 reads KGHDR; CDR2 reads SFDVKD. Trimming pared 9 bases from V and 0 bases from J, leaving 7 bases between. CDR3 protein: CATEGPNTGELFF. For the CDR3, the DNA is TGTGCCACCGAGGGCCCGAACACCGGGGAGCTGTTTTTT.

V and J are TRBV5-1 and TRBJ2-7, with a tentative D call TRBD1 (7 bases). CDR1 and CDR2 from the germline V gene are SGHRS and YFSETQ. V was pared by 4 bases and J by 0 bases, with 29 bases between. This CDR3 region has 20 residues. CDR3 protein: CASSPQRGGGTANYSYEQYF. DNA for the CDR3: TGCGCCAGCAGCCCTCAAAGAGGCGGAGGGACAGCTAACTACTCCTACGAGCAGTACTTC.

The V call is TRBV3-1 (or the pseudogene TRBV3-2), the J call TRBJ1-3; 10 bases are a match to TRBD1. This CDR3 is built from 13 residues. V lost 4 bases to trimming and J lost 8 bases; unmatched junction nucleotides: 2. The germline V gene has CDR1 LGHDT and CDR2 YNNKEL (reference sequence). CDR3 DNA: TGTGCCAGCAGCCTGGGACAGGGGTACACCATATATTTT. This sequence encodes CASSLGQGYTIYF.

The chain couples TRBV28 to TRBJ1-4; D perhaps matches TRBD1 (5 bases). The CDR3 is 16 amino acids. The V gene lost 5 bases and the J gene lost 3 bases, with 16 bases spanning the gap. Germline loops: CDR1 MDHEN, CDR2 SYDVKM. The CDR3 DNA reads as TGTGCCAGCAGTCTTCAGGGACTAGGAGCTAATGAAAAACTGTTTTTT. Residues: CASSLQGLGANEKLFF. Full variable domain (missing parts from reference TRBV28 and TRBJ1-4): DVKVTQSSRYLVKRTGEKVFLECVQDMDHENMFWYRQDPGLGLRLIYFSYDVKMKEKGDIPEGYSVSREKKERFSLILESASTNQTSMYLCASSLQGLGANEKLFFGSGTQLSVL.

CDR3 sequence: CASSLETGSGYTF. DNA for the CDR3: TGTGCCAGCAGCTTGGAAACAGGGTCTGGCTACACCTTC. J is TRBJ1-2 and V is TRBV7-2; TRBD1 is a possible D gene (6 bases). The CDR3 sequence is 13 residues long. The germline CDR1 and CDR2 sequences are SGHTA and FQGNSA. V was shortened by 3 bases and J by 7 bases, with 12 bases between the two germline ends.

This clone turned up a few times. The V and J genes are TRBV28 and TRBJ1-3; 11 nucleotides match TRBD1. This CDR3 comprises 17 residues. Per the germline V gene, CDR1 is MDHEN and CDR2 is SYDVKM. J gave up 3 bases and V 6 bases, and 10 bases lay outside the gene matches. The CDR3 reads CASRKAGTGGFGNTIYF. CDR3 nucleotides: TGTGCCAGCAGGAAGGCGGGGACAGGGGGTTTTGGAAACACCATATATTTT.

This rearrangement joins TRBV4-3 to TRBJ1-4, with 8 bases aligning to TRBD1. Germline CDR1 reads LGHNA; CDR2 reads YSLEER. J was trimmed by 4 bases and V by 4 bases; bases with no gene match: 2. This CDR3 region has 14 residues. In nucleotides, the CDR3 is TGCGCCAGCAGCCGCGGACAGGGTAATGAAAAACTGTTTTTT. Amino acid sequence: CASSRGQGNEKLFF.

This clone has just a few counts. The chain recombines TRBV28 with TRBJ1-5; TRBD1 agrees at 8 bases. J gave up 4 bases and V 7 bases, and 9 bases lay outside the gene matches. Germline lookup yields CDR1 MDHEN and CDR2 SYDVKM. This CDR3 has 15 amino acids. The DNA of the CDR3 is TGTGCCAGCACCCTACCGACAGGGGCAAATCAGCCCCAGCATTTT. It translates to CASTLPTGANQPQHF.

The V and J genes are TRBV7-8 and TRBJ2-7; 12 bases align to TRBD2. V shed 0 bases and J 0 bases; nucleotides not matched to a gene: 3. Germline V gene data show CDR1 as SGHVS and CDR2 as FQNEAQ. The CDR3 is 17 amino acids. The CDR3 bases are TGTGCCAGCAGCTTAGCACTAGCGGGGGGACGCTCCTACGAGCAGTACTTC. This codes for CASSLALAGGRSYEQYF.

The gene calls are TRBV7-2 and TRBJ1-4; D might be TRBD1 (5 bases). CDR3 length: 14 amino acids. Looked up from germline, CDR1 is SGHTA and CDR2 is FQGNSA. With 2 bases removed from V and 7 bases from J, the gap between germline ends came to 11 bases. The CDR3 DNA reads as TGTGCCAGCAGCTTATGGGGGAGGGGTGAAAAACTGTTTTTT. Its protein product is CASSLWGRGEKLFF.

This clone is a singleton in its sample. The chain couples TRBV28 to TRBJ2-3, with TRBD1 matching 7 bases. Germline loops: CDR1 MDHEN, CDR2 SYDVKM. CDR3 size: 16 residues. V shed 6 bases, J shed 2 bases, and the junction held 11 bases outside the gene matches. The CDR3 sequence is CASSSTGPVPTDTQYF. The CDR3 coding sequence is TGTGCCAGCAGCTCGACAGGGCCCGTGCCCACAGATACGCAGTATTTT.

The chain links TRBV19 to TRBJ1-5, with D possibly TRBD1 on 6 matching bases. The germline CDR1 and CDR2 sequences are LNHDA and SQIVND (reference sequence). Trimming shortened V by 7 bases and J by 4 bases, and 26 bases separated the two germline ends. CDR3 size: 18 residues. CDR3 coding DNA: TGTGCCAGTAAACGCCGGACAGAGGGTAAGAACGGTAATCAGCCCCAGCATTTT. Its translation: CASKRRTEGKNGNQPQHF.

This clone occurred a few times. This rearrangement joins TRBV7-8 to TRBJ2-3, with 8 positions matching TRBD2. The V segment lost 2 bases and the J segment 2 bases; nucleotides outside the gene matches: 6. The V gene's germline CDR1 is SGHVS and CDR2 FQNEAQ. The CDR3 is made up of 16 amino acids. In DNA, the CDR3 is TGTGCCAGCAGCTTACGCCTAGCGGGTCCCACAGATACGCAGTATTTT. Amino acids: CASSLRLAGPTDTQYF.

The chain has TRBV5-1 and TRBJ2-5; D possibly corresponds to TRBD2 (5 bases). The CDR3 has 14 residues. Trimming left V 8 bases short and J 2 bases short, with 16 bases between. The germline V gene has CDR1 SGHRS and CDR2 YFSETQ. The CDR3 nucleotides read TGCGCCAGGGAGGACTGCTCGTCTCAAGAGACCCAGTACTTC. It is translated as CAREDCSSQETQYF. Supplemented by reference TRBV5-1 and TRBJ2-5, the full variable domain reads KAGVTQTPRYLIKTRGQQVTLSCSPISGHRSVSWYQQTPGQGLQFLFEYFSETQRNKGNFPGRFSGRQFSNSRSEMNVSTLELGDSALYLCAREDCSSQETQYFGPGTRLLVL.

V gene TRBV6-2 or TRBV6-3 combines with J gene TRBJ2-3; 8 bases agree with TRBD2. Trimming removed 5 bases from V and 0 bases from J; junction bases left unmatched: 19. The germline CDR1 and CDR2 sequences are MNHEY and SVGEGT. The CDR3 covers 20 residues. The CDR3 sequence: CASSLTPPYRGGTSTDTQYF. CDR3 DNA: TGTGCCAGCAGTCTCACCCCCCCCTACCGGGGGGGAACTAGCACAGATACGCAGTATTTT.

The chain combines TRBV10-3 with TRBJ2-1, with 7 nucleotides matching TRBD2. CDR1 is ENHRY, CDR2 SYGVKD, per germline. The J segment lost 9 bases and the V segment lost 10 bases, leaving 15 bases of the junction unmatched. The CDR3 is made up of 14 amino acids. The CDR3 reads CATSGGPSYGEQFF. DNA of the CDR3: TGTGCCACCTCGGGGGGTCCCTCCTACGGTGAGCAGTTCTTC.

This rearrangement joins TRBV28 to TRBJ1-5, with 7 bases lining up with TRBD1. Germline V CDR1 and CDR2: MDHEN, SYDVKM. This CDR3 has 14 residues. J was trimmed by 2 bases and V by 7 bases; bases with no gene match: 5. The DNA for the CDR3 is TGTGCCAGCACCCGACAGGGAGGCAATCAGCCCCAGCATTTT. Translating gives CASTRQGGNQPQHF.

CDR3 sequence (DNA): TGTGCCAGCAGTCCCCTCCGGACAGGGGATAGGCATTTT. It yields the protein CASSPLRTGDRHF. The chain combines TRBV28 with TRBJ1-5, with 9 bases aligning to TRBD1. The germline V gene has CDR1 MDHEN and CDR2 SYDVKM. Losses at the gene ends were 5 bases for V and 15 bases for J; bases not matched to a gene: 11. The CDR3 covers 13 residues.

The V call is TRBV10-3, the J call TRBJ2-7; 11 nucleotides line up with TRBD2. This CDR3 spans 15 amino acids. Germline assignment: CDR1 ENHRY and CDR2 SYGVKD. V gave up 4 bases and J gave up 2 bases; unmatched junction bases: 4. The CDR3, as DNA: TGTGCCATCAGTGCTGGGACTAGCGGAACCTACGAGCAGTACTTC. This sequence encodes CAISAGTSGTYEQYF.

The chain recombines TRBV28 with TRBJ2-4, with D maybe TRBD2 (6 bases). The CDR3 has 16 amino acids. The V end lost 4 bases, the J end lost 0 bases, and 13 bases lay between the germline ends. The germline CDR1 and CDR2 sequences are MDHEN and SYDVKM. CDR3 nucleotides: TGTGCCAGCAGTTCAACGGGGACTTTAGCCAAAAACATTCAGTACTTC. The encoded protein is CASSSTGTLAKNIQYF.

The chain combines TRBV5-4 with TRBJ1-2; D unclear. V lost 0 bases to trimming and J lost 3 bases, with 12 bases between them. Germline V gene sequence: CDR1 SGHNT, CDR2 YYREEE (reference sequence). The CDR3 spans 15 residues. The CDR3 spells CASSLGSAYDYGYTF. The CDR3 DNA sequence: TGTGCCAGCAGCTTGGGCAGCGCCTATGACTATGGCTACACCTTC.

J is TRBJ1-6 and V is TRBV19; D gene unclear. Germline V gene sequence: CDR1 LNHDA, CDR2 SQIVND (reference sequence). The V end lost 6 bases, the J end lost 7 bases, and 10 bases lay between the germline ends. CDR3 size: 13 residues. The CDR3 DNA follows: TGTGCCAGTAGGAATGGGCAAAATTCACCCCTCCACTTT. Its translation: CASRNGQNSPLHF. Combining the CDR3 with reference TRBV19 and TRBJ1-6 gives the whole variable domain DGGITQSPKYLFRKEGQNVTLSCEQNLNHDAMYWYRQDPGQGLRLIYYSQIVNDFQKGDIAEGYSVSREKKESFPLTVTSAQKNPTAFYLCASRNGQNSPLHFGNGTRLTVT.

The chain carries TRBV3-1 (or the pseudogene TRBV3-2) and TRBJ2-7; 12 positions match TRBD2. Germline trimming cut 1 base from V and 8 bases from J; bases unmatched to any gene: 6. The CDR3 sequence is 15 residues long. Germline V lookup: CDR1 LGHDT, CDR2 YNNKEL (reference sequence). The DNA for the CDR3 is TGTGCCAGCAGCCAAGTATGGCTAGCGGGAGGGCAGCAGTACTTC. It translates to CASSQVWLAGGQQYF.

This chain links TRBV7-2 with TRBJ1-3, with 8 bases aligning to TRBD1. Per germline, CDR1 SGHTA and CDR2 FQGNSA. CDR3 length: 14 residues. Unmatched junction bases numbered 3, after V lost 5 bases and J lost 3 bases. The CDR3, as DNA: TGTGCCAGCAGCCAAGGGACAGGTGGAAACACCATATATTTT. This sequence encodes CASSQGTGGNTIYF.

The J gene is TRBJ1-4, the V gene TRBV19, with 8 nucleotides matching TRBD1. Germline V gene lookup returns CDR1 LNHDA and CDR2 SQIVND (reference sequence). V was pared by 0 bases and J by 1 base, with 7 bases of the junction left unmatched. CDR3 length equals 18 residues. The CDR3 loop is CASSIERTGTGTNEKLFF. The CDR3 DNA follows: TGTGCCAGTAGTATAGAACGGACAGGGACCGGAACTAATGAAAAACTGTTTTTT.

V gene TRBV9 combines with J gene TRBJ2-7; 8 bases are shared with TRBD2. Germline loops: CDR1 SGDLS, CDR2 YYNGEE. After removal of 4 bases from V and 3 bases from J, the junction contained 9 bases not matched to a gene. The CDR3 covers 15 residues. Written as DNA, the CDR3 is TGTGCCAGCAGCACTGGGACTAGTAACTTCTACGAGCAGTACTTC. It is translated as CASSTGTSNFYEQYF.

A few counts support this clone. The chain carries TRBV7-2 and TRBJ1-5; 7 bases align to TRBD1. This CDR3 is built from 15 residues. With V trimmed by 1 base and J by 5 bases, 5 bases remained unmatched. Germline V lookup: CDR1 SGHTA, CDR2 FQGNSA. The CDR3 spells CASSLEGQRDQPQHF. CDR3 nucleotide sequence: TGTGCCAGCAGCTTAGAGGGACAGCGCGATCAGCCCCAGCATTTT.

The V and J genes are TRBV19 and TRBJ2-7; 8 bases line up with TRBD1. This CDR3 has 14 amino acids. Germline lookup yields CDR1 LNHDA and CDR2 SQIVND (reference sequence). The V segment lost 4 bases and the J segment 3 bases; nucleotides outside the gene matches: 5. CDR3 in amino acids: CASSSGTGGYEQYF. DNA of the CDR3: TGTGCCAGTAGTAGTGGGACAGGAGGCTACGAGCAGTACTTC.